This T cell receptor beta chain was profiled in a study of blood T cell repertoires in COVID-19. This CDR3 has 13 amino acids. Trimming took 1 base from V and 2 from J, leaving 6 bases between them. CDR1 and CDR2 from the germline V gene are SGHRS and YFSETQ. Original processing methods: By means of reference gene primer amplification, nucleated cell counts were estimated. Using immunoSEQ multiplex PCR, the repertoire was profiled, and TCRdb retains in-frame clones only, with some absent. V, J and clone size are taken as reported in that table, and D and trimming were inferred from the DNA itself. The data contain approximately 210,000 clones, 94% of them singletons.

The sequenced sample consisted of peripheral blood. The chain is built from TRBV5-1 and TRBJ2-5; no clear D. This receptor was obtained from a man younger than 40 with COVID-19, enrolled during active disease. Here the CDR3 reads CASSLQWQETQYF. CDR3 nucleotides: TGCGCCAGCAGCTTGCAGTGGCAAGAGACCCAGTACTTC.